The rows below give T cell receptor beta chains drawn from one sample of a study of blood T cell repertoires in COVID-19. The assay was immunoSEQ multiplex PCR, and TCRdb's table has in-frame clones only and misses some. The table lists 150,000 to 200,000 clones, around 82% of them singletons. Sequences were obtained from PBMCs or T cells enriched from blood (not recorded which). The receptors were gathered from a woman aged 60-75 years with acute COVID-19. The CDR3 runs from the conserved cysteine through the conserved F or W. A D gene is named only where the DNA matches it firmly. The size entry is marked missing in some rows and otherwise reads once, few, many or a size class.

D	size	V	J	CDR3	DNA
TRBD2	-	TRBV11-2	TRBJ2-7	CASSTGLAGVYEQYF	TGTGCCAGCAGCACCGGACTAGCGGGAGTTTACGAGCAGTACTTC
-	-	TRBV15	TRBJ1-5	CATSRGGAGGGQPQHF	TGTGCCACCAGCAGAGGTGGGGCGGGGGGAGGTCAGCCCCAGCATTTT
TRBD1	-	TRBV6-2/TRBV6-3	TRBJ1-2	CASSWNSGGINYGYTF	TGTGCCAGCAGTTGGAACTCAGGGGGAATTAACTATGGCTACACCTTC
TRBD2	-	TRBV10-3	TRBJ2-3	CATCSGSTDTQYF	TGTGCCACCTGTAGCGGGAGCACAGATACGCAGTATTTT
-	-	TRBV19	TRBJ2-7	CASLPSGDPKGEQYF	TGTGCCAGTTTACCCTCGGGGGATCCTAAGGGAGAGCAGTACTTC
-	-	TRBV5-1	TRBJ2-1	CASSPEGTAYNEQFF	TGCGCCAGCAGCCCGGAGGGGACGGCTTACAATGAGCAGTTCTTC
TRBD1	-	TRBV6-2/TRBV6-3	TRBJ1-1	CASSGQTGGPGNTEAFF	TGTGCCAGCAGCGGCCAGACAGGGGGCCCGGGGAACACTGAAGCTTTCTTT
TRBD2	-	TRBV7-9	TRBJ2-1	CASLLTSGLVSEQFF	TGTGCCAGCCTCTTGACTAGCGGGTTAGTTAGTGAGCAGTTCTTC
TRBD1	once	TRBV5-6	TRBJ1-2	CASRGDRGYGYTF	TGTGCCAGCAGGGGGGACAGGGGCTATGGCTACACCTTC
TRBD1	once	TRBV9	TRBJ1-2	CASSASTGGYYGYTF	TGTGCCAGCAGCGCCTCGACAGGGGGCTACTATGGCTACACCTTC
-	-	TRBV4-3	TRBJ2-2	CASSQEVSGGELFF	TGCGCCAGCAGCCAAGAGGTATCCGGCGGGGAGCTGTTTTTT
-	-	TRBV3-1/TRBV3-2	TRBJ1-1	CASSQAGGTEAFF	TGTGCCAGCAGCCAGGCGGGGGGCACTGAAGCTTTCTTT
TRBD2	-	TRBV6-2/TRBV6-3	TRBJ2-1	CASSGQRGVLNEQFF	TGTGCCAGCAGTGGTCAGCGGGGGGTCCTCAATGAGCAGTTCTTC
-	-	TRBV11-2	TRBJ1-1	CASSLDPVNTEAFF	TGTGCCAGCAGCTTAGATCCCGTGAACACTGAAGCTTTCTTT
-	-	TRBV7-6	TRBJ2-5	CASSWTVGSQETQYF	TGTGCCAGCAGCTGGACTGTCGGGTCCCAAGAGACCCAGTACTTC
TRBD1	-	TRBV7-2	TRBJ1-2	CASSLSLDRGRNYGYTF	TGTGCCAGCAGCTTATCCCTCGACAGGGGGCGAAACTATGGCTACACCTTC
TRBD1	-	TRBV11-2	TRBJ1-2	CASSRGTVGYTF	TGTGCCAGCAGCCGAGGGACAGTTGGCTACACCTTC
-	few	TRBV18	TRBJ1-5	CASSPNGGNQPQHF	TGTGCCAGCTCACCAAACGGGGGCAATCAGCCCCAGCATTTT
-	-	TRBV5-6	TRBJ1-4	CASSAGKGVEKLFF	TGTGCCAGCAGCGCGGGGAAAGGCGTGGAAAAACTGTTTTTT
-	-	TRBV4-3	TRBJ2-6	CASSQDPGNGANVLTF	TGCGCCAGCAGCCAAGATCCCGGGAACGGGGCCAACGTCCTGACTTTC
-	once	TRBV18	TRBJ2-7	CASSPPNQYYEQYF	TGTGCCAGCTCACCACCGAACCAGTACTACGAGCAGTACTTC
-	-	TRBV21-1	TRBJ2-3	CASSWQGANTDTQYF	TGTGCCAGCAGCTGGCAGGGGGCCAATACAGATACGCAGTATTTT
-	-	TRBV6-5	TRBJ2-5	CASTGGWQETQYF	TGTGCCAGCACTGGAGGGTGGCAAGAGACCCAGTACTTC
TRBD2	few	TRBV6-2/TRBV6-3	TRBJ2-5	CASSPNLAGGGQYF	TGTGCCAGCAGTCCCAACCTGGCTGGGGGGGGTCAGTACTTC
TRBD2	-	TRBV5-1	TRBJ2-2	CASSLGLAGGWIGELFF	TGCGCCAGCAGCTTGGGACTAGCGGGAGGTTGGATCGGGGAGCTGTTTTTT
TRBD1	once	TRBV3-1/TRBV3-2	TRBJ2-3	CASSPGQGVDTQYF	TGTGCCAGCAGTCCGGGACAGGGGGTAGATACGCAGTATTTT
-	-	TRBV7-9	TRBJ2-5	CASSWAGETQYF	TGTGCCAGCAGCTGGGCGGGGGAGACCCAGTACTTC
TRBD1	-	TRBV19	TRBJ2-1	CASSMRQGAYNEQFF	TGTGCCAGTAGTATGAGGCAGGGGGCGTACAATGAGCAGTTCTTC
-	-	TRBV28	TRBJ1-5	CASSLRGPPQHF	TGTGCCAGCAGTTTACGGGGTCCGCCCCAGCATTTT
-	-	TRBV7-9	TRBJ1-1	CASSRYAGRENEAFF	TGTGCCAGCAGCCGGTACGCAGGGAGGGAAAATGAAGCTTTCTTT
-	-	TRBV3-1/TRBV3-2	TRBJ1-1	CASSQFSSQGLNTEAFF	TGTGCCAGCAGCCAATTTTCGTCCCAGGGGTTGAACACTGAAGCTTTCTTT
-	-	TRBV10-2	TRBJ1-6	CASNREAYNSPLHF	TGCGCCAGCAACAGGGAAGCCTATAATTCACCCCTCCACTTT
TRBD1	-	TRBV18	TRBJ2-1	CASSPGQGMYNEQFF	TGTGCCAGCTCACCAGGACAGGGAATGTACAATGAGCAGTTCTTC
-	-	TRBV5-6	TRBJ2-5	CASSLGRRGETQYF	TGTGCCAGCAGCTTAGGGCGCAGGGGAGAGACCCAGTACTTC
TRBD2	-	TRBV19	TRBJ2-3	CASSPRGSGSGDTQYF	TGTGCCAGTAGTCCCCGGGGTAGCGGGAGTGGAGATACGCAGTATTTT
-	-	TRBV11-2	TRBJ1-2	CASSLEQGPYGYTF	TGTGCCAGCAGCTTAGAGCAGGGGCCCTATGGCTACACCTTC
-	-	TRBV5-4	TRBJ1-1	CASGFRSGQLNTEAFF	TGTGCCAGCGGGTTCCGGTCAGGACAGTTGAACACTGAAGCTTTCTTT
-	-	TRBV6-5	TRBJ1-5	CASRDSSNQPQHF	TGTGCCAGCAGAGACAGTAGCAATCAGCCCCAGCATTTT
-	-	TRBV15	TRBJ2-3	CATSRVLGRSTDTQYF	TGTGCCACCAGCAGAGTACTAGGGCGGAGCACAGATACGCAGTATTTT
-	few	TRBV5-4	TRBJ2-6	CASRLEKGQSLSGANVLTF	TGTGCCAGCAGGTTAGAAAAGGGGCAGTCCCTATCTGGGGCCAACGTCCTGACTTTC
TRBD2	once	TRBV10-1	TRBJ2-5	CASSESVTSGETQYF	TGCGCCAGCAGTGAGTCGGTGACTAGCGGAGAGACCCAGTACTTC
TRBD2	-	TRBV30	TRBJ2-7	CAWTVGLAGGIYEQYF	TGTGCCTGGACCGTCGGACTAGCGGGAGGTATCTACGAGCAGTACTTC
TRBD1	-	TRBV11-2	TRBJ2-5	CASSTWTGETQYF	TGTGCCAGCAGCACCTGGACAGGGGAGACCCAGTACTTC
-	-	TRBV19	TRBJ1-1	CASSRFAGTEAFF	TGTGCCAGTAGTCGGTTTGCGGGCACTGAAGCTTTCTTT
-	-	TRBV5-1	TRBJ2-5	CASSLVGGQGETQYF	TGCGCCAGCAGCCTGGTCGGGGGGCAGGGAGAGACCCAGTACTTC
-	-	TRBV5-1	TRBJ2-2	CASSLAEGTTGELFF	TGCGCCAGCAGCTTGGCGGAGGGGACCACCGGGGAGCTGTTTTTT
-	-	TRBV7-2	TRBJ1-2	CALGRGYGYTF	TGTGCCCTCGGGAGGGGGTATGGCTACACCTTC
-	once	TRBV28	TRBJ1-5	CASTTLGGNQPQHF	TGTGCCAGCACCACCCTGGGAGGGAATCAGCCCCAGCATTTT
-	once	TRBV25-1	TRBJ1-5	CAPPRTNYSNQPQHF	TGTGCCCCCCCAAGGACAAATTATAGCAATCAGCCCCAGCATTTT
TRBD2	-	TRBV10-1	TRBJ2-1	CASSESPGRVNEQFF	TGCGCCAGCAGTGAGTCCCCAGGGAGGGTCAATGAGCAGTTCTTC
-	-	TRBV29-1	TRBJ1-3	CSVALGSTSGNTIYF	TGCAGCGTCGCATTGGGCAGTACCTCGGGAAACACCATATATTTT
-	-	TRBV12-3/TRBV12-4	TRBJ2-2	CASRRELTGELFF	TGTGCCAGCCGGCGGGAACTCACCGGGGAGCTGTTTTTT
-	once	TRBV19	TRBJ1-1	CASSIPKTGFTEAFF	TGTGCCAGTAGTATCCCCAAAACAGGGTTCACTGAAGCTTTCTTT
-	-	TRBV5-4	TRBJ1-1	CASVLQGRPGTEAFF	TGTGCCAGCGTACTCCAAGGACGGCCGGGAACTGAAGCTTTCTTT
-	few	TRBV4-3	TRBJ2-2	CASSPGQPNTGELFF	TGCGCCAGCAGCCCTGGACAGCCGAACACCGGGGAGCTGTTTTTT
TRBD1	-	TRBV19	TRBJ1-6	CASTSRGNSPLHF	TGTGCCAGTACCAGCAGGGGGAATTCACCCCTCCACTTT
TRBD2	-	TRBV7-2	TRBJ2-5	CASSLAWTSGRTETQYF	TGTGCCAGCAGCTTAGCTTGGACTAGCGGGAGGACTGAGACCCAGTACTTC
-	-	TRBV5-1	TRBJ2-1	CASGKTGSNEQFF	TGCGCCAGCGGAAAAACAGGGTCGAATGAGCAGTTCTTC
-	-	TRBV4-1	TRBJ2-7	CASSQDQGVSSEQYF	TGCGCCAGCAGCCAAGATCAAGGGGTTAGCTCCGAGCAGTACTTC
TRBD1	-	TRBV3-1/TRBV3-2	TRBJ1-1	CASSQAQTGDAFF	TGTGCCAGCAGCCAAGCCCAGACAGGGGACGCTTTCTTT